This TCR beta chain originates from a study of blood T cell repertoires in COVID-19. Study-level information: T cells, B-cell-depleted T cells, or PBMCs provided the cDNA or gDNA that served as material.

The assay was immunoSEQ multiplex PCR, and TCRdb's table has in-frame clones only and misses some. This sample has some 130,000 clones; 90% occur once, and the top ten carry 4.6%. This CDR3 region has 13 residues. Trimming took off 5 bases at V and 8 bases at J, with 15 bases between the two ends. Seattle patients were enrolled while actively infected and followed longitudinally. This sequence joins TRBV12-3 or TRBV12-4 and TRBJ1-2; D not certain. The receptor was derived from a man in his 60s with COVID-19, enrolled during active disease. The sample taken for sequencing was peripheral blood. The CDR3 DNA sequence: TGTGCCAGCAGTAAGAACGGGAGAGAGGGCTACACCTTC. Protein sequence: CASSKNGREGYTF.